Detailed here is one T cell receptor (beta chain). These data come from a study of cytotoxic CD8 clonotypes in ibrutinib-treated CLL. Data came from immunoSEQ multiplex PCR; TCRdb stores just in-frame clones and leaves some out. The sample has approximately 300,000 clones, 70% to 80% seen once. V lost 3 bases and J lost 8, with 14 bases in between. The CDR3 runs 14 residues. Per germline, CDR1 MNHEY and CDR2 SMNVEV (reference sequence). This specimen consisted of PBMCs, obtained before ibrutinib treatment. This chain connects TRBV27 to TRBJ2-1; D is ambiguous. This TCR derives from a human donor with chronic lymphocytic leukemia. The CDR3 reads CASSFGSAPHEQFF. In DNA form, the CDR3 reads TGTGCCAGCAGTTTTGGGTCCGCCCCCCATGAGCAGTTCTTC.